The source of this T cell receptor beta chain is a study of blood T cell repertoires in COVID-19 (dated by TCRdb to 2020 to 2021). Some background on the complete study: Collaborator samples came from the United States, Italy and Spain and covered acute and convalescent phases of COVID-19. Samples came from the ongoing ImmuneRACE study (first 160 participants) plus 1,254 subjects from 6 global collaborators. The repertoires were released in a freely available public database intended as a resource for research on the immune response to SARS-CoV-2. Where available, HLA class I and class II types were obtained from metadata supplied by the sample provider rather than from assay-based typing. A de-identified subject ID, COVID-19 status, age in years and sex were almost always included in the sample metadata. Subjects who had been exposed to COVID-19, were actively infected with it, or had recovered from it provided the deeply sampled blood TCRbeta repertoires that made up the dataset. The prospective study material was composed of cDNA or gDNA derived from T cells, B-cell-depleted T cells, or PBMCs. Study-level results and caveats: The quantity of clinical and demographic metadata differed by source and by participant and was supplied without curation.

TCRbeta CDR3 regions were amplified from genomic DNA using the immunoSEQ Assay, a bias-controlled multiplex PCR. The paper's data handling went like this. Within the assay, amplification of reference gene primers was used to estimate how many nucleated cells each sample contained. To quantify the absolute abundance of each unique TCRbeta CDR3 rearrangement, sequence reads were collapsed and filtered. For each sample, productive Simpson clonality was calculated by taking the square root of Simpson's diversity index across productive rearrangements. As stored in TCRdb, this immuneACCESS dataset retains in-frame rearrangements with V and J assigned. A fraction of the clones does not appear; measured against another copy, unresolved V genes explain less than half of the discrepancy, and the remainder lacks a known reason. From that table come the V and J calls and clone size; the DNA was used to work out D and trimming. The sample table holds over 200,000 clones, of which around 80% were seen once. The top ten clones comprise approximately 6% of the sample.

Worth noting for this clone: Its binding antigen is unknown. Qualities for individual bases were not recorded, and no much larger clone is one base off.

From V the trimming removes 2 bases and from J it removes 2 bases, while the gene matches leave 3 bases of the junction unaccounted for. The CDR3, from cysteine to phenylalanine, totals 15 residues. CDR3 DNA is the only sequence kept; it has 45 bases, read in frame from the first base. Taken from the germline V gene, the CDR1 and CDR2 loops are MNHNS and SASEGT. Collaborating institutions collected whole blood in K2EDTA tubes following their own protocols. For TCRbeta analysis, collaborators shipped samples as frozen whole blood, isolated PBMCs, or DNA extracted from either of those sample types. The sample consisted of peripheral blood. The sequence links TRBV6-1 to TRBJ2-7, and TRBD2 aligns with 10 junction nucleotides. This receptor was obtained from a man of 80 years or more with acute or convalescent COVID-19. The CDR3 reads CASSETLAGAYEQYF. The nucleotides read TGTGCCAGCAGTGAAACTCTAGCGGGGGCCTACGAGCAGTACTTC.